This T cell receptor beta chain derives from a study of shared clonotypes between healthy human individuals. The study's findings and limits: Roughly 4.7% was the fraction of naive CD4 clonotypes found shared across four donors.

TCRdb's copy holds only in-frame clones and misses some; the assay was immunoSEQ multiplex PCR. In the table there are around 2.3 million clones, approximately 95% of which are singletons. The CDR3 runs to 15 residues. As for this clone: What it binds is not known.

The chain joins TRBV21-1 to TRBJ2-7; the table's D call TRBD2 went unverified against the DNA. TRBV21-1 is classified as a pseudogene. Sequenced material: naive CD4+ T cells sorted from blood. Stated subset: CD45RA+ positively selected. This receptor was identified in a man aged 18 to 29 in good health. DNA for the CDR3: TGTGCCAGCAGCAAAGGGACGGGAGGGAGCAACGAGCAGTACTTC. Translated, it gives CASSKGTGGSNEQYF.